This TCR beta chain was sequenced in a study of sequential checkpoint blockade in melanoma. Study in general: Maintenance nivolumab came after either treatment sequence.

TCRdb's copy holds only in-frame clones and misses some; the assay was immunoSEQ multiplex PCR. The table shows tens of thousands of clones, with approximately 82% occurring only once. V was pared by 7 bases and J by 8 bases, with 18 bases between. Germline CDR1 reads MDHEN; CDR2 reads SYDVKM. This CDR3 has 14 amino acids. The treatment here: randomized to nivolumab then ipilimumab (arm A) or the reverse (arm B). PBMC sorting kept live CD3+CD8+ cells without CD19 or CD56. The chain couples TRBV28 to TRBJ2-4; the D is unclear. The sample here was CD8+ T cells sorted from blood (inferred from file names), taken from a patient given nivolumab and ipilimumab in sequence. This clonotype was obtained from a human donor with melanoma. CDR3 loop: CASNSPETIYIQYF. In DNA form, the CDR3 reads TGTGCCAGCAATTCCCCTGAGACAATCTACATTCAGTACTTC. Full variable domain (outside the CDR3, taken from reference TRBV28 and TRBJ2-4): DVKVTQSSRYLVKRTGEKVFLECVQDMDHENMFWYRQDPGLGLRLIYFSYDVKMKEKGDIPEGYSVSREKKERFSLILESASTNQTSMYLCASNSPETIYIQYFGAGTRLSVL.